Presented here are 13 T cell receptor beta chains from one specimen sequenced in a study of neurological immune-mediated disorders. TCRdb processed the 5' RACE reads anew with MiXCR; each CDR3 protein has one entry. The data show about 38,000 distinct CDR3 sequences, nearly 5% seen once. The sequencing sample was made of CD4+ T cells from blood. These TCRs come from a young man in good health.

This clonotype was found many times. This CDR3 is CASSVPPNTEAFF. In DNA, the CDR3 is TGTGCCAGCAGTGTGCCTCCGAACACTGAAGCTTTCTTT. This sequence joins TRBV25-1 and TRBJ1-1; D gene uncertain. The germline V gene has CDR1 MGHDK and CDR2 SYGVNS. V lost 4 bases to trimming and J lost 1 base, with 7 bases between them. The CDR3 spans 13 residues.

This clonotype was counted many times. The chain couples TRBV5-1 to TRBJ1-6, with 8 bases fitting TRBD1. The germline V gene has CDR1 SGHRS and CDR2 YFSETQ. After removal of 4 bases from V and 8 bases from J, the junction contained 5 bases not matched to a gene. The CDR3 runs to 14 residues. CDR3 sequence reads: CASSPGQVHSPLHF. CDR3 in DNA: TGCGCCAGCAGCCCGGGACAGGTCCATTCACCCCTCCACTTT.

Many counts were recorded for this clonotype. J is TRBJ2-3 and V is TRBV5-1; the match to TRBD2 covers 10 bases. This CDR3 spans 15 amino acids. Trimming removed 3 bases from V and 3 bases from J; junction bases left unmatched: 4. Germline loops: CDR1 SGHRS, CDR2 YFSETQ. The CDR3 nucleotides read TGCGCCAGCAGCTCCACTAGCGGGGAAACAGATACGCAGTATTTT. This gives the protein CASSSTSGETDTQYF.

This clonotype has at least ten counts. The conserved final phenylalanine or tryptophan is absent from the CDR3, which likely points to a read error. The limits of the CDR3 on the DNA are not certain, so only TCRdb's listed CDR3 is given. The V and J genes are TRBV21-1 and TRBJ2-7; the D call of TRBD2 is as the table states it, not checked on the DNA. TRBV21-1 is assigned pseudogene status. The length of the CDR3 is 12 amino acids, counting both ends. The CDR3 is CASSARQGRAVN.

This clonotype was seen many times. This rearrangement joins TRBV5-1 to TRBJ1-2; tentatively, D is TRBD1 (5 bases). Trimming took off 0 bases at V and 4 bases at J, with 13 bases between the two ends. Germline CDR1 SGHRS, CDR2 YFSETQ. The CDR3 has 15 residues. As DNA, the CDR3 is TGCGCCAGCAGCTTGGCCGGGGCCGGAGGCTATGGCTACACCTTC. The encoded protein is CASSLAGAGGYGYTF.

This clonotype was detected many times. The V gene is TRBV7-2, the J gene TRBJ2-5; D gene unclear. The V end lost 4 bases, the J end lost 2 bases, and 11 bases lay between the germline ends. This CDR3 contains 14 residues. The germline V gene encodes CDR1 SGHTA and CDR2 FQGNSA. The DNA for the CDR3 is TGTGCCAGCAGCTCCGGTCCCAGGCAAGAGACCCAGTACTTC. This encodes CASSSGPRQETQYF.

This clonotype was recorded at least ten times. The chain has TRBV7-2 and TRBJ2-1; D might be TRBD2 (5 bases). The V end was cut by 0 bases, the J end by 7 bases, with 7 bases between. CDR3 length equals 13 residues. Per the germline V gene, CDR1 is SGHTA and CDR2 is FQGNSA. This CDR3 reads CASSLARGNEQFF. CDR3 sequence (DNA): TGTGCCAGCAGCTTAGCGCGAGGGAATGAGCAGTTCTTC. The entire variable domain, with the rest obtained from reference TRBV7-2 and TRBJ2-1, is as follows: GAGVSQSPSNKVTEKGKDVELRCDPISGHTALYWYRQSLGQGLEFLIYFQGNSAPDKSGLPSDRFSAERTGGSVSTLTIQRTQQEDSAVYLCASSLARGNEQFFGPGTRLTVL.

This clonotype was found many times. The chain joins TRBV20-1 to TRBJ2-7; D gene unclear. CDR1 and CDR2 (germline): DFQATT, SNEGSKA (reference sequence). The CDR3 spans 11 residues. V was shortened by 6 bases and J by 5 bases, with 11 bases between the two germline ends. CDR3 DNA: TGCAGTGCAAAACGGACCCACGAGCAGTACTTC. Amino acid sequence: CSAKRTHEQYF.

This clonotype has a count of ten or more. CDR3 residues: CASSLAAQGVPGELFF. As DNA, the CDR3 is TGCGCCAGCAGCTTGGCGGCGCAGGGGGTCCCCGGGGAGCTGTTTTTT. The chain couples TRBV5-1 to TRBJ2-2; 7 bases are a match to TRBD1. The V and J ends lost 0 bases and 6 bases, in that order; junction bases with no gene match: 8. The CDR3 consists of 16 residues. CDR1 SGHRS and CDR2 YFSETQ come from the germline V gene.

This clonotype has a count of ten or more. This chain uses TRBV20-1 with TRBJ2-1, with TRBD2 matching over 9 bases. Germline V gene lookup returns CDR1 DFQATT and CDR2 SNEGSKA (reference sequence). The CDR3 extends over 15 amino acids. The junction had 10 bases not matched to a gene; V was cut back by 4 bases and J by 6 bases. The chain's CDR3 is CSATSGAGGTNEQFF. Written as DNA, the CDR3 is TGCAGTGCTACGTCCGGGGCGGGGGGGACCAATGAGCAGTTCTTC.

This clonotype was counted ten times or more. The V and J genes are TRBV28 and TRBJ1-1; no clear D. V lost 11 bases to trimming and J lost 11 bases, with 21 bases between them. This CDR3 is built from 12 residues. The germline V gene encodes CDR1 MDHEN and CDR2 SYDVKM. The CDR3 bases are TGTGCCGCAGGAACAACACGTTTTGATGCTTTCTTT. It translates to CAAGTTRFDAFF.

This clonotype has a count of ten or more. The chain links TRBV20-1 to TRBJ2-7; D gene uncertain. CDR3 length equals 13 residues. Per the germline V gene, CDR1 is DFQATT and CDR2 is SNEGSKA (reference sequence). Between the trimmed V and J ends, which lost 5 bases and 0 bases, there was a span of 11 bases. The CDR3 spells CSAPGASSYEQYF. CDR3 nucleotides: TGCAGTGCTCCCGGAGCGAGCTCCTACGAGCAGTACTTC.

This clonotype appeared many times. V and J are TRBV5-1 and TRBJ2-3; D is undetermined. With 4 bases removed from V and 1 base from J, the gap between germline ends came to 16 bases. Germline V gives CDR1 SGHRS, CDR2 YFSETQ. The CDR3 contains 16 residues. The DNA of the CDR3 is TGCGCCAGCAGCCCCGCAGTGGGCACCGGCACAGATACGCAGTATTTT. It is translated as CASSPAVGTGTDTQYF.